This T cell receptor (beta chain) was captured in a study of OX40 agonist ivuxolimab in advanced cancers. Germline V CDR1 and CDR2: SGHTA, FQGTGA. This CDR3 comprises 18 residues. Trimming took 7 bases from V and 0 from J, leaving 22 bases between them. Produced via immunoSEQ multiplex PCR; TCRdb's table is partial and in-frame only. The sample holds over 85,000 clones, 90% to 95% seen once. The source of this sequence is an adult with an advanced solid tumor such as melanoma, head and neck, liver or kidney cancer. This chain connects TRBV7-3 to TRBJ1-3; a possible D gene is TRBD1 (5 bases). Sequencing was performed on CD4+ or CD8+ T cells sorted from blood, taken in a trial of the OX40 agonist ivuxolimab. This chain's CDR3 is CASNTGGEDGYSGNTIYF. As DNA, the CDR3 is TGTGCCAGCAACACTGGGGGGGAAGACGGCTACTCTGGAAACACCATATATTTT.